This T cell receptor (beta chain) is from a study of T cell responses to AZD1222 COVID-19 vaccine. Study-wide results and caveats: Among the donors, most were white British and more were female, and clonal diversity was possibly underestimated.

In regard to this clone: Its antigen is not identified.

Germline V CDR1 and CDR2: LNHDA, SQIVND (reference sequence). V dropped 5 bases and J dropped 1 base, with 14 bases sitting between them. The CDR3 runs to 16 residues. Sequencing used immunoSEQ multiplex PCR; TCRdb keeps in-frame clones, though not all of them. This table has over 85,000 clones, around 86% appearing once. This clonotype was obtained from an adult in good health. The sequencing here drew on peripheral blood, taken on day 0 of AZD1222 vaccination. J is TRBJ2-2 and V is TRBV19; tentatively, D is TRBD2 (5 bases). This CDR3 reads CASSAAPGENTGELFF. CDR3 nucleotide sequence: TGTGCCAGTAGTGCCGCCCCCGGGGAGAACACCGGGGAGCTGTTTTTT.